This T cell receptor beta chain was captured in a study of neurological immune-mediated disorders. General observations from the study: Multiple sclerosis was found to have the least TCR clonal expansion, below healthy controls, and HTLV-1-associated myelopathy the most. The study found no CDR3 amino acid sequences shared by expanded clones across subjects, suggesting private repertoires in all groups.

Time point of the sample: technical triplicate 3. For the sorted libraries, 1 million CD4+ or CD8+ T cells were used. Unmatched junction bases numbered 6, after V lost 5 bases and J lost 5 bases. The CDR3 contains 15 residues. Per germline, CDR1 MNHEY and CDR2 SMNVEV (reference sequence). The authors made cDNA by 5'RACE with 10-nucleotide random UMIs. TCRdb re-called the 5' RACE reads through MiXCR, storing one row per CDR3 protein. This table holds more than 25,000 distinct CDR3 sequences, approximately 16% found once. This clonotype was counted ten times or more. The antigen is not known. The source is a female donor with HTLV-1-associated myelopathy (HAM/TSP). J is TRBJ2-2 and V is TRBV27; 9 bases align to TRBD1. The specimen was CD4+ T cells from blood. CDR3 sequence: CASSRYRGQTGELFF. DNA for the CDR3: TGTGCCAGCAGTCGGTACAGGGGGCAAACCGGGGAGCTGTTTTTT.